Listed below are T cell receptor beta chains from one sample, sequenced in a study of T-cell reconstitution after alpha-beta-depleted transplantation in children. One entry per CDR3 protein, called by TCRdb with MiXCR from the PCR reads. This table holds some 520,000 distinct CDR3 sequences, about 30% found once. The material sequenced was PBMCs from the stem cell graft donor, taken from the stem cell graft. The receptors were sampled from a human donor who donated a stem cell graft to a child with aplastic anemia. CDR3s include the opening cysteine and the closing phenylalanine or tryptophan. Fields, in order: clone size, CDR3 length, D gene, J gene, V gene, CDR3 DNA, CDR3 protein. A D gene is named only where the DNA matches it firmly. Expanded clones are given a class, and other clones once, few, many or no size at all.

NA	16	NA	TRBJ1-5	TRBV12-3/TRBV12-4	TGTGCCAGCAGTTTCAATACGGGCAGGGGCAATCAGCCCCAGCATTTT	CASSFNTGRGNQPQHF
NA	14	NA	TRBJ2-3	TRBV7-8	TGTGCCAGCAGCTTAGGGCCGCGGCGAGATACGCAGTATTTT	CASSLGPRRDTQYF
few	15	NA	TRBJ1-1	TRBV7-2	TGTGCCAGCAGCTCGCTAGACAGGCCAAACACTGAAGCTTTCTTT	CASSSLDRPNTEAFF
few	15	TRBD1	TRBJ2-3	TRBV29-1	TGCAGCGCCACGAAAGGGGACAGGGGAGCAGATACGCAGTATTTT	CSATKGDRGADTQYF
few	15	TRBD2	TRBJ2-1	TRBV11-1	TGTGCCAGCAGCGGCACCGGGACTAGCAACGATGAGCAGTTCTTC	CASSGTGTSNDEQFF
NA	15	NA	TRBJ1-6	TRBV27	TGTGCCAGCAGTAACCGGGACAACAGTAATTCACCCCTCCACTTT	CASSNRDNSNSPLHF
once	15	TRBD1	TRBJ1-1	TRBV10-3	TGTGCCATCAGTGAGCCGGGACAGGGCAACACTGAAGCTTTCTTT	CAISEPGQGNTEAFF
NA	11	NA	TRBJ2-7	TRBV29-1	TGCAGCGTTGAAGGGGCTGGGGAGCAGTACTTC	CSVEGAGEQYF
NA	15	NA	TRBJ2-2	TRBV15	TGTGCCACCAGCAGAGACAGGGGTGGCACCGGGGAGCTGTTTTTT	CATSRDRGGTGELFF
NA	15	NA	TRBJ2-6	TRBV12-3/TRBV12-4	TGTGCCAGCACCTTCAGGGCGCCCGGGGCCAACGTCCTGACTTTC	CASTFRAPGANVLTF
NA	14	TRBD2	TRBJ2-1	TRBV24-1	TGTGCCACCAGTGAAGGGACTAGCGACAATGAGCAGTTCTTC	CATSEGTSDNEQFF
NA	14	TRBD1	TRBJ1-5	TRBV10-3	TGTGCCATCAGTGGGGGACAGGGGGATCAGCCCCAGCATTTT	CAISGGQGDQPQHF
NA	15	TRBD1	TRBJ2-2	TRBV27	TGTGCCAGCAGTTTAAGTGACAGGGGGCACGGGGAGCTGTTTTTT	CASSLSDRGHGELFF
NA	16	TRBD1	TRBJ2-1	TRBV7-2	TGTGCCAGCACCCCCATCACCGGGACAGGGGGCTTTGAGCAGTTCTTC	CASTPITGTGGFEQFF
NA	16	NA	TRBJ2-3	TRBV5-1	TGCGCCAGCAGCCCGACTACGCGGGTCGGTGGCGATACGCAGTATTTT	CASSPTTRVGGDTQYF
NA	12	NA	TRBJ1-5	TRBV28	TGTGCCAGCAACCAGCAAAATCAGCCCCAGCATTTT	CASNQQNQPQHF
NA	14	TRBD1	TRBJ1-2	TRBV5-1	TGCGCCAGCAGAGAACCGACAGGGCGCTATGGCTACACCTTC	CASREPTGRYGYTF
NA	13	TRBD1	TRBJ1-1	TRBV28	TGTGCCAGTGAGACAGGGGGGAACACTGAAGCTTTCTTT	CASETGGNTEAFF
NA	17	TRBD2	TRBJ2-3	TRBV6-5	TGTGCCAGCAGTTACGATGAGTTAGCGGGAGGGCCAGATACGCAGTATTTT	CASSYDELAGGPDTQYF
NA	14	NA	TRBJ1-2	TRBV3-1	TGTGCCAGCAGCCAAGCTGGGCGGCATTATGGCTACACCTTC	CASSQAGRHYGYTF
few	14	NA	TRBJ2-3	TRBV25-1	TGTGCCAGCAGTGAAGGTGGGAGCGTAGATACGCAGTATTTT	CASSEGGSVDTQYF
NA	14	NA	TRBJ2-7	TRBV6-1	TGTGCCAGCAGCCGGACGGCGAGCTCCTACGAGCAGTACTTC	CASSRTASSYEQYF
NA	17	TRBD1	TRBJ1-5	TRBV7-8	TGTGCCAGCAGTTTCCGGACAGGGCCCTATAGCAATCAGCCCCAGCATTTT	CASSFRTGPYSNQPQHF
many	14	NA	TRBJ2-3	TRBV7-2	TGCGCCAGCAGCTTGGCAGGCCCCACAGATACGCAGTATTTT	CASSLAGPTDTQYF
NA	14	TRBD2	TRBJ2-7	TRBV5-1	TGCGCCAGCAGCTCCAGCGGGAACCGGTACGAGCAGTACTTC	CASSSSGNRYEQYF
few	12	NA	TRBJ1-1	TRBV12-3/TRBV12-4	TGTGCCAGCAGTAAACAGGGTTTGTATGCTTTCTTT	CASSKQGLYAFF
NA	15	TRBD1	TRBJ2-1	TRBV6-1	TGTGCCAGCAGTCCCCGCCGGGACAGACACAATGAGCAGTTCTTC	CASSPRRDRHNEQFF
NA	10	NA	TRBJ2-1	TRBV29-1	TGCAGCTCGTTTACCAATGAGCAGTTCTTC	CSSFTNEQFF
NA	15	TRBD1	TRBJ1-1	TRBV18	TGTGCCAGCTCACTGGGGACAGGGGCAGTAACTGAAGCTTTCTTT	CASSLGTGAVTEAFF
NA	14	TRBD1	TRBJ2-4	TRBV18	TGTGCCAGCGACAGGGGGCCGGACAAAAACATTCAGTACTTC	CASDRGPDKNIQYF
once	17	NA	TRBJ1-2	TRBV4-2	TGTGCCAGCAGCCAAGATACAGGGACAACCGCAAACTATGGCTACACCTTC	CASSQDTGTTANYGYTF
many	11	NA	TRBJ1-1	TRBV12-3/TRBV12-4	TGTGCCAGCAGTTCCTGGACTGAAGCTTTCTTT	CASSSWTEAFF
few	12	NA	TRBJ2-5	TRBV29-1	TGCAGCGGCGGGACCAACGAAGAGACCCAGTACTTC	CSGGTNEETQYF
many	14	TRBD2	TRBJ2-3	TRBV20-1	TGCAGTGCTAGAGAGCGGGAGGGGCGGGGTACGCAGTATTTT	CSAREREGRGTQYF
NA	16	NA	TRBJ1-2	TRBV27	TGTGCCAGCAGTTTATCTGGGCCCCGACGGGACTATGGCTACACCTTC	CASSLSGPRRDYGYTF
NA	14	TRBD2	TRBJ2-1	TRBV4-1	TGCGCCAGCAGCTACCCTAGCGGGAGGAATGAGCAGTTCTTC	CASSYPSGRNEQFF
few	11	NA	TRBJ2-7	TRBV29-1	TGCAGCGTGAGACAGGCGCTGGAGCAGTACTTC	CSVRQALEQYF
NA	12	TRBD1	TRBJ2-1	TRBV20-1	TGCAGTGCCCCCCCAGGGGGCAATGAGCAGTTCTTC	CSAPPGGNEQFF
few	13	NA	TRBJ1-2	TRBV12-3/TRBV12-4	TGTGCCAGCGCGAAGAAAAGGAACTATGGCTACACCTTC	CASAKKRNYGYTF
few	13	NA	TRBJ2-7	TRBV7-2	TGTGCCAGCAGCCCGACTAGTCCCTACGAGCAGTACTTC	CASSPTSPYEQYF
few	16	NA	TRBJ2-2	TRBV20-1	TGCAGTGCTAGAGACCGCAGGGGGGCGAACACCGGGGAGCTGTTTTTT	CSARDRRGANTGELFF
NA	14	NA	TRBJ2-7	TRBV3-1	TGTGCCAGCAGCCAAGAGGACTATACCTACGAGCAGTACTTC	CASSQEDYTYEQYF
NA	14	NA	TRBJ1-1	TRBV30	TGTGCCTGGAGCCAGGGAAGGGGAGACACTGAAGCTTTCTTT	CAWSQGRGDTEAFF
NA	14	TRBD2	TRBJ2-1	TRBV6-1	TGTGCCAGCACATCGAGCGGGAGATGGAATGAGCAGTTCTTC	CASTSSGRWNEQFF
NA	13	NA	TRBJ1-5	TRBV7-2	TGTGCCAGCAGCTCGCAGGGAACTCAGCCCCAGCATTTT	CASSSQGTQPQHF
NA	14	NA	TRBJ2-1	TRBV4-3	TGCGCCAGCAGCCAAGATATGAGTTACAATGAGCAGTTCTTC	CASSQDMSYNEQFF
NA	14	NA	TRBJ2-5	TRBV7-9	TGTGCCAGCAGCTTAGTCGGACAGAAAGAGACCCAGTACTTC	CASSLVGQKETQYF
NA	17	NA	TRBJ2-1	TRBV6-1	TGTGCCAGCAGCCCCGGGGGAAGCGGGTTGTTTTACAATGAGCAGTTCTTC	CASSPGGSGLFYNEQFF
NA	19	TRBD2	TRBJ2-1	TRBV11-2	TGTGCCAGCAGCTTCGTGTTGGGACTAGCGACGCCACAGGTCAATGAGCAGTTCTTC	CASSFVLGLATPQVNEQFF
few	13	NA	TRBJ1-2	TRBV10-3	TGTGCCATCAGTGAGGGTACAGGTAGGGGCTACACCTTC	CAISEGTGRGYTF
NA	14	NA	TRBJ1-1	TRBV7-2	TGTGCCAGCAGCTGGGGCGGTTTTAACACTGAAGCTTTCTTT	CASSWGGFNTEAFF
few	15	NA	TRBJ1-2	TRBV29-1	TGCAGCGTATTCGATGGGGGGTGGGGTCACTATGGCTACACCTTC	CSVFDGGWGHYGYTF
NA	14	NA	TRBJ1-1	TRBV4-3	TGCGCCAGCAGCCAAGATTTACCAGGCATTGAAGCTTTCTTT	CASSQDLPGIEAFF
NA	12	NA	TRBJ2-1	TRBV20-1	TGCAGTGCTGGATCTAGGGCGGGAGAGCAGTTCTTC	CSAGSRAGEQFF
NA	11	NA	TRBJ1-2	TRBV29-1	TGCAGCGGAAGAATCGCCTATGGCTACACCTTC	CSGRIAYGYTF
NA	17	NA	TRBJ2-1	TRBV6-5	TGTGCCAGCAGTTATTCCAGGGACATCTACTCCTACAATGAGCAGTTCTTC	CASSYSRDIYSYNEQFF
NA	14	TRBD2	TRBJ2-7	TRBV28	TGTGCCAGCAAAGAGGAGCGGGAGGGATACGAGCAGTACTTC	CASKEEREGYEQYF
few	14	NA	TRBJ2-1	TRBV7-3	TGTGCCAGCAGCCTCGCCCGTACCGGCGATGAGCAGTTCTTC	CASSLARTGDEQFF
NA	15	NA	TRBJ2-5	TRBV30	TGTGCCTGGAGTGTACTTTTCGGGATGTCAGAGACCCAGTACTTC	CAWSVLFGMSETQYF
few	14	NA	TRBJ1-1	TRBV6-5	TGTGCCAGCAGTTACGCGACAGCGGTCACTGAAGCTTTCTTT	CASSYATAVTEAFF